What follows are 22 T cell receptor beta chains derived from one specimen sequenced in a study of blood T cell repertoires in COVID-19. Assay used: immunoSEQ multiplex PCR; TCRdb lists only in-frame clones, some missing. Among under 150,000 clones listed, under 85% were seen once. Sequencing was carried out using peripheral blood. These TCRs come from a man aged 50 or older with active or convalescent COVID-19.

CDR3 nucleotides: TGTGCCAGCAAAGGGACTAGCGGGAGACCCCTGGAGCAGTACTTC. This gives the protein CASKGTSGRPLEQYF. V gene TRBV6-7 combines with J gene TRBJ2-7, with 14 positions matching TRBD2. TRBV6-7 is an ORF, with its function uncertain. J was trimmed by 7 bases and V by 7 bases; bases with no gene match: 9. The CDR3 has 15 residues.

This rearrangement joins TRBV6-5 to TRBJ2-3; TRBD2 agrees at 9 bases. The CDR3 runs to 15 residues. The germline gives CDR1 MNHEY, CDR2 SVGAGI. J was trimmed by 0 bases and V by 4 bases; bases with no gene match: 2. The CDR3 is CASSSAGGSTDTQYF. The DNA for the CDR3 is TGTGCCAGCAGTTCAGCGGGAGGCAGCACAGATACGCAGTATTTT.

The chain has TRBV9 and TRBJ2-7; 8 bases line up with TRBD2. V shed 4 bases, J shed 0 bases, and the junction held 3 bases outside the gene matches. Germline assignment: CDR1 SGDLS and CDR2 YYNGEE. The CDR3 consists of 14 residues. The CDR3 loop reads CASSWTSSSYEQYF. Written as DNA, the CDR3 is TGTGCCAGCAGCTGGACTAGCAGCTCCTACGAGCAGTACTTC.

The CDR3 region is CASSFRKGARAYEQYF. CDR3 nucleotides: TGTGCCAGCAGCTTTAGAAAGGGGGCCAGGGCCTACGAGCAGTACTTC. The V gene is TRBV7-2, the J gene TRBJ2-7; the match to TRBD1 covers 7 bases. Germline V gives CDR1 SGHTA, CDR2 FQGNSA. This CDR3 is 16 amino acids long. Trimming at V came to 3 bases and at J to 2 bases, leaving 10 bases not matched to a gene.

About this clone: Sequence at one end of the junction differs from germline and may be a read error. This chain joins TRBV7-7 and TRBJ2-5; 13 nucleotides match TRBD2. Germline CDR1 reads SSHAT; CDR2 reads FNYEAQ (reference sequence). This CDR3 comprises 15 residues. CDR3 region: CASSRGLAGEETQYF. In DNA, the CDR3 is TGTGCTAGCAGCCGTGGACTAGCGGGAGAAGAGACCCAGTACTTC.

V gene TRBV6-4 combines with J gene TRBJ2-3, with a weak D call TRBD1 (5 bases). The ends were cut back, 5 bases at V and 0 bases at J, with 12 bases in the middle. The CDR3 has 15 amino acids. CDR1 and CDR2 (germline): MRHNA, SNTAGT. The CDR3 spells CASSPRAQSTDTQYF. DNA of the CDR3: TGTGCCAGCAGTCCCAGGGCCCAGAGCACAGATACGCAGTATTTT.

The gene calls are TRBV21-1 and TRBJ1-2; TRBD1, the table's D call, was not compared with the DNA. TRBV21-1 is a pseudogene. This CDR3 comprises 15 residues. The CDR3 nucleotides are TGTGCCAGCAGCACGTACCGGGACAGGGACTATGGCTACACCTTC. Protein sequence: CASSTYRDRDYGYTF.

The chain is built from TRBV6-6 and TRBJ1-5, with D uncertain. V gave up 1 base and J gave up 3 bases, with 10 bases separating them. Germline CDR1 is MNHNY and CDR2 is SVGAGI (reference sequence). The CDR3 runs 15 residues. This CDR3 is CASSYFAGNNQPQHF. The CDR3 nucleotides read TGTGCCAGCAGTTACTTTGCCGGGAACAATCAGCCCCAGCATTTT.

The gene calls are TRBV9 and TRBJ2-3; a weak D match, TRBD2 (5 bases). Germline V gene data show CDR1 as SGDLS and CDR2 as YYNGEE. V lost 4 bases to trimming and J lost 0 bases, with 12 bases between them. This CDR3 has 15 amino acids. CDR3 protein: CASSPLRGSTDTQYF. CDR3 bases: TGTGCCAGCAGCCCTCTGAGAGGGAGCACAGATACGCAGTATTTT.

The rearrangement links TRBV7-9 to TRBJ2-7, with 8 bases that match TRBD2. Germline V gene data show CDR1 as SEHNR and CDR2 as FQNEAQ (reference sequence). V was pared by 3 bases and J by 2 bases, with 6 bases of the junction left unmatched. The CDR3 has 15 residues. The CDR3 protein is CASSFSGAGTYEQYF. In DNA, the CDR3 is TGTGCCAGCAGCTTTAGCGGGGCGGGGACCTACGAGCAGTACTTC.

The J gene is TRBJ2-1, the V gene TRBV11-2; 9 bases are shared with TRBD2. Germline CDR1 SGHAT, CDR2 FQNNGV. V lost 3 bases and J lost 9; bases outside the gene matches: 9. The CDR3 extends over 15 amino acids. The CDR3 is CASSFLLAGMGEQFF. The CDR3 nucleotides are TGTGCCAGCAGCTTTCTTCTAGCGGGAATGGGTGAGCAGTTCTTC.

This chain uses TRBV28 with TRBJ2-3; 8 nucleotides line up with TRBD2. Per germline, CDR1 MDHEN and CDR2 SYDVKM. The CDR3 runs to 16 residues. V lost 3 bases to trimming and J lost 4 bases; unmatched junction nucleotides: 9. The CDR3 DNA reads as TGTGCCAGCAGTTTTTTGGGCGGGAGGAGGGCAGATACGCAGTATTTT. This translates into CASSFLGGRRADTQYF.

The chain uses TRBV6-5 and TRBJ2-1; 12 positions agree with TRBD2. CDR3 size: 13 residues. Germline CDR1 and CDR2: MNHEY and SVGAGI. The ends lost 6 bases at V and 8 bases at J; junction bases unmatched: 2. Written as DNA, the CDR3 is TGTGCCAGCAGCCGACTAGCGGGAGATGAGCAGTTCTTC. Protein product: CASSRLAGDEQFF.

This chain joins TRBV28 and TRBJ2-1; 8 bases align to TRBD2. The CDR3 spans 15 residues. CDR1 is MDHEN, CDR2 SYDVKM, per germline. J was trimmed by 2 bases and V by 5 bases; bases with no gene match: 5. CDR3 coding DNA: TGTGCCAGCAGTCGGGGGGGGTGGCCCTACAATGAGCAGTTCTTC. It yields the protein CASSRGGWPYNEQFF.

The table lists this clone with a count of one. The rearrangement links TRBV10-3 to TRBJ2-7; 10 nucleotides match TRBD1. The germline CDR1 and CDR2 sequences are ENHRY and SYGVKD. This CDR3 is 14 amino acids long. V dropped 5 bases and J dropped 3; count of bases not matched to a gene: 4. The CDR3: CAISFRDRGYEQYF. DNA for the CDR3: TGTGCCATCAGTTTCCGGGACAGGGGCTACGAGCAGTACTTC.

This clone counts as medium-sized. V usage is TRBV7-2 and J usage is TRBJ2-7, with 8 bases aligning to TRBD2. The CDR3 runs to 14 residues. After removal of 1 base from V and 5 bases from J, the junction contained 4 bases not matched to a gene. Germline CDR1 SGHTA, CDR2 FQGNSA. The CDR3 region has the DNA TGTGCCAGCAGCTTAGGGGGCGGGAGGAACGAGCAGTACTTC. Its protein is CASSLGGGRNEQYF.

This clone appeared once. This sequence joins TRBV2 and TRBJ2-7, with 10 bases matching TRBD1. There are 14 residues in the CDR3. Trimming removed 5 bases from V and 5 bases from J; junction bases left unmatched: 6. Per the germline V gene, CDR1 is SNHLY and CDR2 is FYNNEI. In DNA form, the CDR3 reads TGTGCCAGCAGTATTGACAGGGGGCGGGACGAGCAGTACTTC. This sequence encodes CASSIDRGRDEQYF.

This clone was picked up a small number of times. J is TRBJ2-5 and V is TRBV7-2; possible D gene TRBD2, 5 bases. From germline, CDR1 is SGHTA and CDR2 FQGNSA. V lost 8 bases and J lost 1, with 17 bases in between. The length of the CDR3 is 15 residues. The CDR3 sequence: CASRQSGGIQETQYF. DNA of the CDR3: TGTGCCAGCCGCCAGAGCGGAGGAATCCAAGAGACCCAGTACTTC. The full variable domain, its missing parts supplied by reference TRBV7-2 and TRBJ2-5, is GAGVSQSPSNKVTEKGKDVELRCDPISGHTALYWYRQSLGQGLEFLIYFQGNSAPDKSGLPSDRFSAERTGGSVSTLTIQRTQQEDSAVYLCASRQSGGIQETQYFGPGTRLLVL.

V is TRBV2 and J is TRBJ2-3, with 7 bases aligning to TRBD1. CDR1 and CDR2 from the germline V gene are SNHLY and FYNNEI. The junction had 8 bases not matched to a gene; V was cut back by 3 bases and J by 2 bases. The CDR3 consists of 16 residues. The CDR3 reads CASSDYRGPHTDTQYF. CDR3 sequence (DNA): TGTGCCAGCAGTGACTATAGGGGGCCACACACAGATACGCAGTATTTT.

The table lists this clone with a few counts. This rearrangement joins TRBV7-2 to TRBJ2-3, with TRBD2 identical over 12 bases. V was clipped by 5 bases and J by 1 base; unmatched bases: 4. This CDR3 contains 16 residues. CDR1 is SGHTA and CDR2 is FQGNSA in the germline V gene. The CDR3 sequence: CASSPLAGGGTDTQYF. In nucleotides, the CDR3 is TGTGCCAGCAGCCCCCTAGCGGGAGGGGGCACAGATACGCAGTATTTT.

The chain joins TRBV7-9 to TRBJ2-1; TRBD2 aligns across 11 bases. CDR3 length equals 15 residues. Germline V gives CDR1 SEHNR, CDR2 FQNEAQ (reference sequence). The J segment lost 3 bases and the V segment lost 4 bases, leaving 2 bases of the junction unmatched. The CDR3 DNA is TGTGCCAGCAGCTCTAGCGGGAGGATCTACAATGAGCAGTTCTTC. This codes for CASSSSGRIYNEQFF.

The chain's CDR3 is CASDHAGEQETQYF. CDR3 in DNA: TGTGCCAGCGATCACGCCGGGGAGCAAGAGACCCAGTACTTC. The chain links TRBV6-5 to TRBJ2-5; tentative D call: TRBD2 (5 bases). The V end lost 8 bases, the J end lost 2 bases, and 15 bases lay between the germline ends. Germline CDR1 reads MNHEY; CDR2 reads SVGAGI. The length of the CDR3 is 14 residues.